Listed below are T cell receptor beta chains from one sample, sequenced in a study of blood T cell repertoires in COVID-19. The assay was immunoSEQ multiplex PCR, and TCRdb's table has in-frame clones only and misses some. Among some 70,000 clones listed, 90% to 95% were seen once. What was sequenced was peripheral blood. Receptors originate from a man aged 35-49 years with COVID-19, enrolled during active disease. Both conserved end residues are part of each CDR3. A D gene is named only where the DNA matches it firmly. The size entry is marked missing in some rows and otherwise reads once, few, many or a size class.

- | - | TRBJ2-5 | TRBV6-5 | TGTGCCAGCAGAAACACAGGGCAAGAGACCCAGTACTTC | CASRNTGQETQYF
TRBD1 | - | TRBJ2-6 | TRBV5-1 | TGCGCCAGCAGCTTTTCAGGGGGCTCTGGGGCCAACGTCCTGACTTTC | CASSFSGGSGANVLTF
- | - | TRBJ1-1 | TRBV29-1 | TGCAGCGTTGATTTAGACATGAACACTGAAGCTTTCTTT | CSVDLDMNTEAFF
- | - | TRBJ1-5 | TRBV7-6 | TGTGCCAGCAGCTTAGTAGGAGGTCAGCCCCAGCATTTT | CASSLVGGQPQHF
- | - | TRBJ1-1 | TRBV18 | TGTGCCAGCTCACTCACCCCCGGAGAAATCGCGGCTGAAGCTTTCTTT | CASSLTPGEIAAEAFF
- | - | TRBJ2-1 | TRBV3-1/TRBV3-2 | TGTGCCAGCAGCCAGAGGTCCGGCCACGGGGATGAGCAGTTCTTC | CASSQRSGHGDEQFF
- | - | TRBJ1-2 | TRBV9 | TGTGCCAGCAGCGTGGGACATAATAACTATGGCTACACCTTC | CASSVGHNNYGYTF
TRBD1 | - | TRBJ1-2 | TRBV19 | TGTGCCAGTAGCCGCGGACAGGGCCTTGGCTATGGCTACACCTTC | CASSRGQGLGYGYTF
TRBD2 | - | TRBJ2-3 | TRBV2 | TGTGCCTCCCGATTAGCGGGGGCCACAGATACGCAGTATTTT | CASRLAGATDTQYF
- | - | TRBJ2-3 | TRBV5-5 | TGTGCCAGCAGCCCTACCACAGATACGCAGTATTTT | CASSPTTDTQYF
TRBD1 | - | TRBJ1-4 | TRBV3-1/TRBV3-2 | TGTGCCAGCAGCGAAGTGGGACAGGAGAATGAAAAACTGTTTTTT | CASSEVGQENEKLFF
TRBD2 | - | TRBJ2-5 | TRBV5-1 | TGCGCCAGCAGCCCGGGGGGGGCCCTAGCGGGAACCCACGAGACCCAGTACTTC | CASSPGGALAGTHETQYF
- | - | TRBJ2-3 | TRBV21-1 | TGTGCCAGCAGCAGAACTAGCGGGGGCCCAGGTAGTTACACAGATACGCAGTATTTT | CASSRTSGGPGSYTDTQYF
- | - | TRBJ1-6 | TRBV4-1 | TGCGCCAGCAGCCAATACACGAATTCACCCCTCCACTTT | CASSQYTNSPLHF
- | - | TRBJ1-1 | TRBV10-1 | TGCGCCAGCTACCGTCGGAGGGAGGACATGAACACTGAAGCTTTCTTT | CASYRRREDMNTEAFF
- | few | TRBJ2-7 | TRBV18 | TGTGCCAGCTCACCACGGAGCTTACCCGGGGACGAGCAGTACTTC | CASSPRSLPGDEQYF
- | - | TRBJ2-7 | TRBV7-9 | TGTGCCAGCAGTCCGCCGGGTATGGACGAGCAGTACTTC | CASSPPGMDEQYF
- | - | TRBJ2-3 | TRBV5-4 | TGTGCCAGCAGCTTGGCCGAGGAAGATACGCAGTATTTT | CASSLAEEDTQYF
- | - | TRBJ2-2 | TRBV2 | TGTGCCAGCAGTGGACGTGATCGATCTAGCACCGGGGAGCTGTTTTTT | CASSGRDRSSTGELFF
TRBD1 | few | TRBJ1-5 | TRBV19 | TGTGCCAGTAGTGAATTAGGACAGGCCTATCAGCCCCAGCATTTT | CASSELGQAYQPQHF
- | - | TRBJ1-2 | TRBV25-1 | TGTGCCAGCAGTGACCCGGGGAACTATGGCTACACCTTC | CASSDPGNYGYTF
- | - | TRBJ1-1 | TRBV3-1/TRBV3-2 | - | CASSQVGVGSFF
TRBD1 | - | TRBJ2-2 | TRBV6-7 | TGTGCCAGCACCGACAGTGATCGGGACAGGTCGTCCCCTCTAACGAACACCGGGGAGCTGTTTTTT | CASTDSDRDRSSPLTNTGELFF
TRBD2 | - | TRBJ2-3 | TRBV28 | TGTGCCAGCAGTTTGGGACTAGCGGTGGCAGATACGCAGTATTTT | CASSLGLAVADTQYF
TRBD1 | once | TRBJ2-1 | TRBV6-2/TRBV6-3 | TGTGCCAGCAGTTACATCGGGACAGGGTACAATGAGCAGTTCTTC | CASSYIGTGYNEQFF
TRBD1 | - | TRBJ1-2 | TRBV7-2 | TGTGCCAGCAGCTTCGACAGGGAATCGGTCGACGGCTACACCTTC | CASSFDRESVDGYTF
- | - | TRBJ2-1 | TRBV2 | TGTGCCAGCAGTGGGCTCGACAATGAGCAGTTCTTC | CASSGLDNEQFF